A few counts support the clone carrying this T cell receptor (beta chain). Its target is not known. Germline lookup yields CDR1 GTSNPN and CDR2 SVGIG (reference sequence). CDR3 size: 14 residues. The V gene end was trimmed by 1 base and the J gene end by 9 bases; junction bases not matched to a gene: 4. Using a J-beta primer mix together with a sample-barcoded 5' primer, a second PCR was run for roughly 6 to 11 cycles. TCRdb redid the calling of the 5' RACE reads with MiXCR, one entry per CDR3 protein. The data show some 1,500,000 distinct CDR3 sequences, roughly two fifths seen once. This sample is drawn from a study of blood T cells in healthy people across ages. On the study more broadly: Per two T cells, template switching captured roughly one barcoded beta molecule.

Whole-study findings and limits: The study found more naive CD4+ cells and higher diversity in long-lived than aged donors.

Input material: blood. This TCR was sampled from a woman aged 18-35 years in good health. The chain links TRBV30 to TRBJ1-6; 9 positions agree with TRBD1. In nucleotides, the CDR3 is TGTGCCTGGAGTGCGGGACAGGGAAGTTCACCCCTCCACTTT. Protein: CAWSAGQGSSPLHF.